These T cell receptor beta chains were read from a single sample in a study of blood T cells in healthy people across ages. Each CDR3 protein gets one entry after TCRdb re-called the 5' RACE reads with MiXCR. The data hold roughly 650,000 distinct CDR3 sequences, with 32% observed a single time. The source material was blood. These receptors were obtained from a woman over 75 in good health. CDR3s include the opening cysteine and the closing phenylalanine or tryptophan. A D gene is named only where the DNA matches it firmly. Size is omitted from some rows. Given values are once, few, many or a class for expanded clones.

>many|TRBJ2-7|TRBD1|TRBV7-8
CASSFDRGRNYEQYF
TGTGCCAGCAGCTTCGACAGGGGTCGGAACTACGAGCAGTACTTC
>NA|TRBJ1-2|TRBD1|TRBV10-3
CAISETGEYGYTF
TGTGCCATCAGTGAGACAGGGGAATATGGCTACACCTTC
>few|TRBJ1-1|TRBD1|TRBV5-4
CASTADRDPEAFF
TGTGCCAGCACCGCGGACAGGGACCCTGAAGCTTTCTTT
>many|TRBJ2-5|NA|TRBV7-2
CASSLSAGPTGETQYF
TGTGCCAGCAGCTTATCCGCCGGGCCTACCGGGGAGACCCAGTACTTC
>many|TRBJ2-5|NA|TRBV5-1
CASSLEAGRETQYF
TGCGCCAGCAGCTTGGAGGCAGGGCGGGAGACCCAGTACTTC
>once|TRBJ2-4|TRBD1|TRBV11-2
CASSPRTGVEQYF
TGTGCCAGCAGCCCCCGGACAGGGGTTGAGCAGTACTTC
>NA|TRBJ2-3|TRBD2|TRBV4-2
CASSQDGSGRAPDTQYF
TGTGCCAGCAGCCAAGATGGGAGCGGGAGGGCCCCAGATACGCAGTATTTT
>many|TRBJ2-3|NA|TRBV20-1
CSARGPVDTQYF
TGCAGTGCTAGAGGGCCCGTAGATACGCAGTATTTT
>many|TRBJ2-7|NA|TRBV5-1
CASSPGVLYEQYF
TGCGCCAGCAGTCCAGGGGTCCTCTACGAGCAGTACTTC
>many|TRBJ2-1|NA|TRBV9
CASSTTGRGNEQFF
TGTGCCAGCAGCACGACAGGGAGGGGGAATGAGCAGTTCTTC
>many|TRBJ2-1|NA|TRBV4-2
CASSQPDHDNEQFF
TGTGCCAGCAGCCAGCCCGATCACGACAATGAGCAGTTCTTC
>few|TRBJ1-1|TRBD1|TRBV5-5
CASSLLGAGQGAGTEAFF
TGTGCCAGCAGCTTGCTTGGGGCCGGCCAGGGGGCAGGCACTGAAGCTTTCTTT
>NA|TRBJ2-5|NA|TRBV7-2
CASSLVGGPQETQYF
TGTGCCAGCAGCTTGGTGGGGGGGCCCCAAGAGACCCAGTACTTC
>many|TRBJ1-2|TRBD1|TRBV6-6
CASSYSQGVNYGYTF
TGTGCCAGCAGTTACTCTCAGGGGGTAAACTATGGCTACACCTTC
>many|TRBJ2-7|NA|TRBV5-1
CASSPQTGGSYEQYF
TGCGCCAGCAGTCCCCAGACCGGGGGCTCCTACGAGCAGTACTTC
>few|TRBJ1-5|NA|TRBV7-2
CASSLESGDQPQHF
TGTGCCAGCAGCTTAGAATCCGGCGATCAGCCCCAGCATTTT
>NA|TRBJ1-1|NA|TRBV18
CASSPNTPEAFF
TGTGCCAGCTCACCAAATACCCCTGAAGCTTTCTTT
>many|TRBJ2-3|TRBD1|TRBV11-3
CASSLGGQGVSDTQYF
TGTGCCAGCAGCTTAGGCGGACAGGGGGTATCAGATACGCAGTATTTT
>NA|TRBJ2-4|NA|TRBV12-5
CASGLVHHQMSLSIQYF
TGTGCTAGTGGTTTGGTACATCACCAAATGTCACTGAGCATTCAGTACTTC
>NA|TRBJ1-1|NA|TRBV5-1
CASSLGKGEAFF
TGCGCCAGCAGCTTGGGGAAGGGTGAAGCTTTCTTT
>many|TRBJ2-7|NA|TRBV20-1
CSARVSGGVGGAYEQYF
TGCAGTGCTAGAGTCTCGGGTGGAGTGGGCGGAGCCTACGAGCAGTACTTC
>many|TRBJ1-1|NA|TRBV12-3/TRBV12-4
CASSLYRDTEAFF
TGTGCCAGCAGTTTGTACAGGGACACTGAAGCTTTCTTT